These 26 T cell receptor beta chains were all obtained from the same sample, sequenced in a study of blood T cell repertoires in COVID-19. The method was immunoSEQ multiplex PCR; TCRdb's version includes in-frame clones alone and lacks a portion of them. The table lists about 400,000 clones, approximately 89% of them singletons. Specimen: PBMCs or T cells enriched from blood (not recorded which). The receptor source for this set is a man aged 35 to 55 in a cohort exposed to, infected with or recovered from COVID-19 (not recorded which).

The V call is TRBV9, the J call TRBJ2-2, with unresolved D. CDR1 is SGDLS, CDR2 YYNGEE, per germline. The CDR3 extends over 16 amino acids. Trimming removed 4 bases from V and 4 bases from J, with 17 bases in between. DNA of the CDR3: TGTGCCAGCAGCTCTACTTTTACTACAATCACCGGGGAGCTGTTTTTT. Residues: CASSSTFTTITGELFF.

The chain recombines TRBV15 with TRBJ1-2; D call uncertain. This CDR3 region has 15 residues. V lost 0 bases and J lost 2, with 10 bases in between. CDR1 and CDR2 (germline): LNHNV, YYDKDF (reference sequence). CDR3 coding DNA: TGTGCCACCAGCAGAGATCAGGTTCTCAACTATGGCTACACCTTC. This codes for CATSRDQVLNYGYTF.

The count of this clone is one. The J gene is TRBJ2-1, the V gene TRBV3-1 (or the pseudogene TRBV3-2), with TRBD2 identical over 10 bases. The CDR3 is 19 amino acids. Germline CDR1 and CDR2: LGHDT and YNNKEL (reference sequence). With 4 bases clipped from V and 4 bases from J, the junction kept 16 bases outside the gene matches. The CDR3 here is CASSPLRTSGVMGYNEQFF. The CDR3 DNA follows: TGTGCCAGCAGCCCTCTCAGGACTAGCGGAGTTATGGGGTACAATGAGCAGTTCTTC.

This clone was observed a few times. The gene calls are TRBV7-9 and TRBJ2-7; 13 bases line up with TRBD2. Trimming at V came to 6 bases and at J to 3 bases, leaving 2 bases not matched to a gene. The CDR3 length is 14 residues. Germline V gene lookup returns CDR1 SEHNR and CDR2 FQNEAQ (reference sequence). Here the CDR3 DNA reads TGTGCCAGCAGAGGGACTAGCGGGAACTACGAGCAGTACTTC. Translated, it gives CASRGTSGNYEQYF. Supplemented by reference TRBV7-9 and TRBJ2-7, the full variable domain reads DTGVSQNPRHKITKRGQNVTFRCDPISEHNRLYWYRQTLGQGPEFLTYFQNEAQLEKSRLLSDRFSAERPKGSFSTLEIQRTEQGDSAMYLCASRGTSGNYEQYFGPGTRLTVT.

The chain is built from TRBV5-8 and TRBJ1-1; no reliable D call. V lost 2 bases and J 0 bases, leaving 17 bases between the germline ends. This CDR3 has 17 residues. Germline assignment: CDR1 SGHTS and CDR2 YDEGEE. CDR3: CASSLGSRIGMNTEAFF. CDR3 nucleotide sequence: TGTGCCAGCAGCTTAGGTTCGCGGATCGGGATGAACACTGAAGCTTTCTTT.

This clone has a handful of counts. The chain carries TRBV28 and TRBJ1-1; D is unclear. V was trimmed by 5 bases and J by 7 bases, leaving 14 bases between them. CDR1 and CDR2 from the germline V gene are MDHEN and SYDVKM. The CDR3 loop spans 13 amino acids. The CDR3 reads CASSLGRQIEAFF. In DNA, the CDR3 is TGTGCCAGCAGTCTTGGCAGGCAAATTGAAGCTTTCTTT.

V gene TRBV5-1 combines with J gene TRBJ1-1; a weak D match, TRBD1 (5 bases). Trimming shortened V by 0 bases and J by 1 base, and 13 bases separated the two germline ends. The CDR3 consists of 16 residues. The V gene's germline CDR1 is SGHRS and CDR2 YFSETQ. CDR3 DNA: TGCGCCAGCAGCTTGGGGGGCAGGAGCCCGAACACTGAAGCTTTCTTT. As protein: CASSLGGRSPNTEAFF.

The V call is TRBV7-9, the J call TRBJ1-1; 9 bases line up with TRBD1. V was clipped by 5 bases and J by 2 bases; unmatched bases: 3. The CDR3 is 14 amino acids. Per germline, CDR1 SEHNR and CDR2 FQNEAQ (reference sequence). In nucleotides, the CDR3 is TGTGCCAGCAGCGAACAGGGGGCTAACACTGAAGCTTTCTTT. Protein: CASSEQGANTEAFF.

The CDR3 loop is CASSSYKTGSGNIQYF. CDR3 DNA: TGTGCCAGCAGTTCCTACAAGACAGGGTCGGGAAACATTCAGTACTTC. The V gene is TRBV6-5, the J gene TRBJ2-4; 7 bases match TRBD1. Germline trimming cut 4 bases from V and 6 bases from J; bases unmatched to any gene: 12. This CDR3 contains 16 residues. The germline gives CDR1 MNHEY, CDR2 SVGAGI.

The rearrangement links TRBV9 to TRBJ2-7, with D tentatively TRBD2 (6 bases). V was trimmed by 0 bases and J by 2 bases, leaving 12 bases between them. The CDR3 is made up of 15 amino acids. Germline CDR1 and CDR2: SGDLS and YYNGEE. This CDR3 reads CASSVDPGATYEQYF. Here the CDR3 DNA reads TGTGCCAGCAGCGTAGATCCGGGAGCGACCTACGAGCAGTACTTC. Combining the CDR3 with reference TRBV9 and TRBJ2-7 gives the whole variable domain DSGVTQTPKHLITATGQRVTLRCSPRSGDLSVYWYQQSLDQGLQFLIQYYNGEERAKGNILERFSAQQFPDLHSELNLSSLELGDSALYFCASSVDPGATYEQYFGPGTRLTVT.

The V gene is TRBV7-2, the J gene TRBJ2-7, with 12 bases identical to TRBD2. V lost 5 bases to trimming and J lost 7 bases; unmatched junction nucleotides: 9. This CDR3 spans 15 amino acids. Germline-derived CDR1 and CDR2 are SGHTA and FQGNSA. The CDR3, as DNA: TGTGCCAGCAGCCCCGGACTAGCGGGAACGGGAGAGCAGTACTTC. Amino acids: CASSPGLAGTGEQYF. The full variable domain, its missing parts supplied by reference TRBV7-2 and TRBJ2-7, is GAGVSQSPSNKVTEKGKDVELRCDPISGHTALYWYRQSLGQGLEFLIYFQGNSAPDKSGLPSDRFSAERTGGSVSTLTIQRTQQEDSAVYLCASSPGLAGTGEQYFGPGTRLTVT.

This sequence joins TRBV18 and TRBJ1-2; 9 bases map to TRBD1. In germline, CDR1 is KGHSH, CDR2 LQKENI. The CDR3 extends over 15 amino acids. The trim removed 5 bases at V and 2 bases at J, leaving 6 bases unmatched. CDR3 protein: CASSDYRGRNYGYTF. In DNA form, the CDR3 reads TGTGCCAGCTCAGATTACAGGGGGCGCAACTATGGCTACACCTTC.

The V and J genes are TRBV6-5 and TRBJ2-3, with no clear D. The CDR3 has 15 residues. Germline lookup yields CDR1 MNHEY and CDR2 SVGAGI. Trimming cost V 10 bases and J 7 bases, with 24 bases left between them. The CDR3 coding sequence is TGTGCCACCGCGGATGTTGGAACCGCCGCGTATACGCAGTATTTT. This translates into CATADVGTAAYTQYF.

The chain employs TRBV28 and TRBJ2-6; a possible D gene is TRBD1 (5 bases). V lost 6 bases, J lost 0 bases, and 18 bases lay in between. CDR1 is MDHEN, CDR2 SYDVKM, per germline. The CDR3 is 18 amino acids. Written as DNA, the CDR3 is TGTGCCAGCAGACCCCCAGGGCGCCCCTCCTCTGGGGCCAACGTCCTGACTTTC. Translating gives CASRPPGRPSSGANVLTF.

The gene calls are TRBV27 and TRBJ1-6; D might be TRBD1 (5 bases). Trimming stripped 0 bases from V and 0 bases from J, with 12 bases between. The CDR3 runs to 18 residues. Germline CDR1 and CDR2: MNHEY and SMNVEV (reference sequence). CDR3 sequence: CASSLSLGHSSYNSPLHF. The DNA for the CDR3 is TGTGCCAGCAGTTTATCACTCGGACACAGCTCCTATAATTCACCCCTCCACTTT.

This chain uses TRBV28 with TRBJ1-1; 7 nucleotides line up with TRBD1. Trimming removed 6 bases from V and 1 base from J; junction bases left unmatched: 8. The CDR3 is 15 amino acids. Germline V gene lookup returns CDR1 MDHEN and CDR2 SYDVKM. The CDR3 is CASRPPGQPNTEAFF. In nucleotides, the CDR3 is TGTGCCAGCAGACCTCCGGGACAGCCGAACACTGAAGCTTTCTTT.

The V call is TRBV28, the J call TRBJ1-5, with D possibly TRBD1 on 6 matching bases. The germline V gene encodes CDR1 MDHEN and CDR2 SYDVKM. V was cut by 5 bases and J by 6 bases, with 11 bases left in between. The CDR3 loop spans 13 amino acids. In DNA form, the CDR3 reads TGTGCCAGCAGTCACAGGGTACTTCAGCCCCAGCATTTT. It codes for CASSHRVLQPQHF. The whole variable domain, filled in from reference TRBV28 and TRBJ1-5, reads DVKVTQSSRYLVKRTGEKVFLECVQDMDHENMFWYRQDPGLGLRLIYFSYDVKMKEKGDIPEGYSVSREKKERFSLILESASTNQTSMYLCASSHRVLQPQHFGDGTRLSIL.

The chain has TRBV15 and TRBJ2-1, with 7 bases identical to TRBD1. The CDR3 spans 16 residues. Trimming removed 4 bases from V and 2 bases from J; junction bases left unmatched: 8. Germline CDR1 and CDR2: LNHNV and YYDKDF (reference sequence). The CDR3: CATSNVRDRTYNEQFF. CDR3 bases: TGTGCCACCAGCAATGTCCGGGACAGAACCTACAATGAGCAGTTCTTC.

The V call is TRBV2, the J call TRBJ1-1; a possible D gene is TRBD1 (6 bases). The germline CDR1 and CDR2 sequences are SNHLY and FYNNEI. This CDR3 region has 13 residues. V lost 4 bases, J lost 8 bases, and 14 bases lay in between. CDR3 residues: CASSGYPGHEAFF. CDR3 DNA sequence: TGTGCCAGCAGTGGATATCCGGGACACGAAGCTTTCTTT. The full variable domain, rest sourced from reference TRBV2 and TRBJ1-1, is EPEVTQTPSHQVTQMGQEVILRCVPISNHLYFYWYRQILGQKVEFLVSFYNNEISEKSEIFDDQFSVERPDGSNFTLKIRSTKLEDSAMYFCASSGYPGHEAFFGQGTRLTVV.

The chain carries TRBV6-2 or TRBV6-3 and TRBJ2-1; 11 bases are a match to TRBD2. J gave up 9 bases and V 5 bases, and 18 bases lay outside the gene matches. CDR1 is MNHEY, CDR2 SVGEGT, per germline. The CDR3 spans 18 residues. CDR3 loop: CASSPPGSSGGATIEQFF. CDR3 sequence (DNA): TGTGCCAGCAGTCCCCCCGGTAGTAGCGGGGGGGCGACAATTGAGCAGTTCTTC.

The rearrangement joins TRBV11-3 to TRBJ2-2; 9 bases match TRBD2. Germline V CDR1 and CDR2: SGHNT, YENEEA. CDR3 length: 17 residues. V shed 1 base, J shed 3 bases, and the junction held 6 bases outside the gene matches. CDR3 DNA: TGTGCCAGCAGCTTAGTAGGTGCTAGCGGGGACACCGGGGAGCTGTTTTTT. It translates to CASSLVGASGDTGELFF.

The genes are TRBV27 and TRBJ2-7; the match to TRBD1 covers 7 bases. This CDR3 is built from 15 residues. V shed 2 bases and J 1 base; nucleotides not matched to a gene: 5. Germline lookup yields CDR1 MNHEY and CDR2 SMNVEV (reference sequence). CDR3 bases: TGTGCCAGCAGTTTACAAGGGGGCGGATCCTACGAGCAGTACTTC. Translating it yields CASSLQGGGSYEQYF.

J is TRBJ2-2 and V is TRBV20-1; 10 bases agree with TRBD2. This CDR3 comprises 15 residues. After removal of 3 bases from V and 6 bases from J, the junction contained 7 bases not matched to a gene. Germline V gene sequence: CDR1 DFQATT, CDR2 SNEGSKA (reference sequence). For the CDR3, the DNA is TGCAGTGCTAGTTCTAGCGGGAGTGTTCCCGGGGAGCTGTTTTTT. Protein product: CSASSSGSVPGELFF.

The table lists this clone with a count of one. The chain employs TRBV3-1 (or the pseudogene TRBV3-2) and TRBJ2-1; 7 nucleotides agree with TRBD2. The CDR3 spans 17 residues. CDR1 LGHDT and CDR2 YNNKEL come from the germline V gene (reference sequence). J lost 4 bases, V lost 3 bases, and 12 bases had no gene match. Here the CDR3 DNA reads TGTGCCAGCAGCCAGACCAAAGTACTAGCGAGTTACAATGAGCAGTTCTTC. Protein: CASSQTKVLASYNEQFF.

The chain combines TRBV7-9 with TRBJ2-3; 11 bases agree with TRBD2. Trimming took 6 bases from V and 0 from J; bases not matched to a gene: 8. Germline loops: CDR1 SEHNR, CDR2 FQNEAQ (reference sequence). CDR3 length equals 17 residues. DNA of the CDR3: TGTGCCAGCAGATCAGCCGGGACTAGCGGTAGCACAGATACGCAGTATTTT. It encodes CASRSAGTSGSTDTQYF. The complete variable domain, with remaining parts taken from reference TRBV7-9 and TRBJ2-3, reads DTGVSQNPRHKITKRGQNVTFRCDPISEHNRLYWYRQTLGQGPEFLTYFQNEAQLEKSRLLSDRFSAERPKGSFSTLEIQRTEQGDSAMYLCASRSAGTSGSTDTQYFGPGTRLTVL.

The genes are TRBV4-1 and TRBJ1-2, with a weak D call TRBD1 (5 bases). V was clipped by 2 bases and J by 4 bases, with 23 bases between them. The CDR3 contains 18 residues. Germline V gene lookup returns CDR1 MGHRA and CDR2 YSYEKL. As DNA, the CDR3 is TGCGCCAGCAGCCAATCCGTTTCTAAGGGGCAGATGTTCTATGGCTACACCTTC. The encoded protein is CASSQSVSKGQMFYGYTF.